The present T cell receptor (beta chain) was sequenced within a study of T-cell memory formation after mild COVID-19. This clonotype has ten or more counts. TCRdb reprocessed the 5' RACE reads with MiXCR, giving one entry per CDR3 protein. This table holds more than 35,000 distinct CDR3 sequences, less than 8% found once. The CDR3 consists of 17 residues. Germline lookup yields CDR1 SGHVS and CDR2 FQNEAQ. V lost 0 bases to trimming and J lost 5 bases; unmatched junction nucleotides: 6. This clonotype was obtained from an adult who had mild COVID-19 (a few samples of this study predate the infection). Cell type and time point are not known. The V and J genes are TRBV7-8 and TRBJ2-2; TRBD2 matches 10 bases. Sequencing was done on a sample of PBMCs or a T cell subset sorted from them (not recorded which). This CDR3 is CASSLAVAGGSTGELFF. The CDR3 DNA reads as TGTGCCAGCAGCTTAGCTGTAGCGGGAGGTAGTACCGGGGAGCTGTTTTTT.